The TCR beta chain under discussion was sequenced for a study of blood T cell repertoires in COVID-19. Participant ages covered roughly 18 to 89 years across about two dozen US areas. Each recovered donor of Cohort 3 presented with two negative PCRs, clearance, or symptom resolution. With regard to this clone: Distinct nucleotide sequences in the sample also encode this CDR3.

Germline CDR1 KGHSH, CDR2 LQKENI. V trimming: 5 bases; J trimming: 0 bases; junction bases outside the gene matches: 3. CDR3 length: 14 amino acids. TCRdb keeps only in-frame clones here, not all; method: immunoSEQ multiplex PCR. The sample yields 370,000 or so clones, 87% seen once. Sequenced sample: PBMCs or T cells enriched from blood (not recorded which). V gene TRBV18 combines with J gene TRBJ1-1, with 7 bases lining up with TRBD1. The clonotype was recovered from a man aged 25-45 years who had recovered from COVID-19. As DNA, the CDR3 is TGTGCCAGCTCAAGGGACAGCCTGAACACTGAAGCTTTCTTT. Translated, it gives CASSRDSLNTEAFF.